These 32 T cell receptor beta chains were sequenced from one sample in a study of blood T cell repertoires in COVID-19. The method was immunoSEQ multiplex PCR; TCRdb's version includes in-frame clones alone and lacks a portion of them. The data contain about 170,000 clones, 84% of them singletons. The sequenced sample consisted of peripheral blood. Receptor source: a woman in her 70s with COVID-19, enrolled during active disease.

The chain couples TRBV5-5 to TRBJ1-2, with D perhaps matching TRBD1 (6 bases). Trimming removed 1 base from V and 1 base from J, with 11 bases in between. The CDR3 extends over 15 amino acids. Germline V gene data show CDR1 as SGHKS and CDR2 as YYEKEE (reference sequence). The CDR3 loop is CASSLSGGNNYGYTF. The CDR3 bases are TGTGCCAGCAGCTTGAGCGGGGGCAATAACTATGGCTACACCTTC.

The sample holds one count of this clone. A read error may account for a junction end that differs from germline. The chain joins TRBV7-7 to TRBJ2-1; D is uncertain. Per germline, CDR1 SSHAT and CDR2 FNYEAQ (reference sequence). CDR3 length: 16 residues. Written as DNA, the CDR3 is TGTGCTAGCAGCCCAAACCCAGGATCAACCTACAATGAGCAGTTCTTC. Protein sequence: CASSPNPGSTYNEQFF.

V and J are TRBV2 and TRBJ2-5; D might be TRBD2 (6 bases). Germline CDR1 SNHLY, CDR2 FYNNEI. CDR3 size: 10 residues. With 8 bases removed from V and 5 bases from J, the gap between germline ends came to 6 bases. The chain's CDR3 is CASRGETQYF. As DNA, the CDR3 is TGTGCCAGCCGGGGGGAGACCCAGTACTTC. Supplemented by reference TRBV2 and TRBJ2-5, the full variable domain reads EPEVTQTPSHQVTQMGQEVILRCVPISNHLYFYWYRQILGQKVEFLVSFYNNEISEKSEIFDDQFSVERPDGSNFTLKIRSTKLEDSAMYFCASRGETQYFGPGTRLLVL.

Concerning this clone itself: This sample includes further DNA sequences coding for the same CDR3. This rearrangement joins TRBV10-3 to TRBJ2-3; 7 nucleotides match TRBD1. Germline values: CDR1 ENHRY, CDR2 SYGVKD. Germline trimming cut 8 bases from V and 1 base from J; bases unmatched to any gene: 3. The CDR3 spans 13 residues. DNA for the CDR3: TGTGCCATCGGAACAGGGGGCACAGATACGCAGTATTTT. Translation gives CAIGTGGTDTQYF.

J is TRBJ2-3 and V is TRBV7-9; weak D call: TRBD1 (6 bases). Germline V gene lookup returns CDR1 SEHNR and CDR2 FQNEAQ (reference sequence). The length of the CDR3 is 15 residues. V was clipped by 5 bases and J by 5 bases, with 17 bases between them. Here the CDR3 reads CASSREGGEKDTQYF. In DNA, the CDR3 is TGTGCCAGCAGCCGAGAAGGGGGAGAAAAAGATACGCAGTATTTT.

V is TRBV12-3 or TRBV12-4 and J is TRBJ1-2, with 10 nucleotides matching TRBD1. With V trimmed by 5 bases and J by 7 bases, 4 bases remained unmatched. This CDR3 has 13 residues. CDR3 in amino acids: CASSPGQGGGYTF. DNA for the CDR3: TGTGCCAGCAGTCCAGGACAGGGGGGTGGCTACACCTTC.

This clone was seen many times. The chain combines TRBV11-1 with TRBJ2-3, with D possibly being TRBD1 (6 bases). The V gene's germline CDR1 is SGHAT and CDR2 FQDESV (reference sequence). CDR3 length: 14 residues. The germline V and J ends were trimmed by 5 bases and 3 bases, with 12 bases remaining between them. The CDR3, as DNA: TGTGCCAGCAGCACTCTGACAGGAACAGATACGCAGTATTTT. Encoded protein: CASSTLTGTDTQYF.

This clone was counted a single time. V and J are TRBV28 and TRBJ1-6; TRBD1 matches at 7 bases. The CDR3 length is 14 residues. Trimming at V came to 6 bases and at J to 5 bases, leaving 4 bases not matched to a gene. Per the germline V gene, CDR1 is MDHEN and CDR2 is SYDVKM. The CDR3 reads CASRRQGDNSPLHF. The CDR3 DNA follows: TGTGCCAGCAGAAGACAGGGCGATAATTCACCCCTCCACTTT.

CDR3 sequence: CATQRQGPTEAFF. CDR3 nucleotide sequence: TGTGCCACCCAGCGACAGGGGCCTACTGAAGCTTTCTTT. This chain uses TRBV2 with TRBJ1-1, with 8 positions matching TRBD1. The CDR3 has 13 amino acids. The germline gives CDR1 SNHLY, CDR2 FYNNEI. V was pared by 10 bases and J by 5 bases, with 9 bases of the junction left unmatched.

This clone was found a few times. V usage is TRBV29-1 and J usage is TRBJ1-2; 9 nucleotides agree with TRBD1. Germline trimming cut 6 bases from V and 8 bases from J; bases unmatched to any gene: 10. This CDR3 contains 13 residues. Per the germline V gene, CDR1 is SQVTM and CDR2 is ANQGSEA. In DNA, the CDR3 is TGCAGCGTCCCCGGGACAGGGAAATACGGCTACACCTTC. It yields the protein CSVPGTGKYGYTF. Based on the CDR3 plus reference TRBV29-1 and TRBJ1-2, the full variable domain is SAVISQKPSRDICQRGTSLTIQCQVDSQVTMMFWYRQQPGQSLTLIATANQGSEATYESGFVIDKFPISRPNLTFSTLTVSNMSPEDSSIYLCSVPGTGKYGYTFGSGTRLTVV.

This rearrangement joins TRBV30 to TRBJ2-1; possible D gene TRBD1, 5 bases. Germline V gives CDR1 GTSNPN, CDR2 SVGIG (reference sequence). V gave up 4 bases and J gave up 0 bases, with 10 bases separating them. The CDR3 has 14 residues. CDR3 sequence: CAWNQGSSYNEQFF. The CDR3 nucleotides read TGTGCCTGGAATCAGGGAAGCTCCTACAATGAGCAGTTCTTC. Variable domain in full (rest from reference TRBV30 and TRBJ2-1): SQTIHQWPATLVQPVGSPLSLECTVEGTSNPNLYWYRQAAGRGLQLLFYSVGIGQISSEVPQNLSASRPQDRQFILSSKKLLLSDSGFYLCAWNQGSSYNEQFFGPGTRLTVL.

The chain combines TRBV7-9 with TRBJ2-2; D not resolved. Germline CDR1 and CDR2: SEHNR and FQNEAQ (reference sequence). V was clipped by 1 base and J by 4 bases, with 7 bases between them. There are 14 residues in the CDR3. CDR3 sequence: CASSLVAATGELFF. CDR3 DNA sequence: TGTGCCAGCAGCTTAGTCGCGGCCACCGGGGAGCTGTTTTTT.

The count of this clone is one. This chain uses TRBV5-1 with TRBJ1-5; the D is unclear. Germline V gene sequence: CDR1 SGHRS, CDR2 YFSETQ. V gave up 0 bases and J gave up 5 bases, with 6 bases separating them. CDR3 length equals 13 residues. In nucleotides, the CDR3 is TGCGCCAGCAGCTTGGAACGAGATCAGCCCCAGCATTTT. Translation gives CASSLERDQPQHF. Full variable domain (outside the CDR3, taken from reference TRBV5-1 and TRBJ1-5): KAGVTQTPRYLIKTRGQQVTLSCSPISGHRSVSWYQQTPGQGLQFLFEYFSETQRNKGNFPGRFSGRQFSNSRSEMNVSTLELGDSALYLCASSLERDQPQHFGDGTRLSIL.

This chain connects TRBV28 to TRBJ2-1; the match to TRBD2 covers 14 bases. V dropped 4 bases and J dropped 3; count of bases not matched to a gene: 8. The CDR3 is 18 amino acids. Germline V gene data show CDR1 as MDHEN and CDR2 as SYDVKM. The CDR3 loop is CASSSNGLAGGNYNEQFF. Here the CDR3 DNA reads TGTGCCAGCAGTTCTAACGGACTAGCGGGAGGAAACTACAATGAGCAGTTCTTC.

This chain joins TRBV9 and TRBJ2-2; the match to TRBD2 covers 7 bases. From germline, CDR1 is SGDLS and CDR2 YYNGEE. The CDR3 runs to 15 residues. J gave up 2 bases and V 3 bases, and 4 bases lay outside the gene matches. The CDR3 is CASSAGTTNTGELFF. In nucleotides, the CDR3 is TGTGCCAGCAGCGCGGGGACTACTAACACCGGGGAGCTGTTTTTT.

This chain uses TRBV29-1 with TRBJ2-3; TRBD1 aligns across 8 bases. This CDR3 region has 16 residues. Unmatched junction bases numbered 13, after V lost 4 bases and J lost 4 bases. From germline, CDR1 is SQVTM and CDR2 ANQGSEA. CDR3 nucleotides: TGCAGCGTTGGGAGGTCGGCAGGGGGCGTATCAGATACGCAGTATTTT. Its protein is CSVGRSAGGVSDTQYF.

The rearrangement uses TRBV20-1 and TRBJ1-2; D is uncertain. This CDR3 spans 9 amino acids. CDR1 is DFQATT, CDR2 SNEGSKA, per germline (reference sequence). CDR3 amino acids: CRVPGGYTF. CDR3 DNA: TGCAGGGTCCCCGGGGGCTACACCTTC.

V is TRBV28 and J is TRBJ1-1, with a weak D call TRBD1 (5 bases). The CDR3 is made up of 14 amino acids. CDR1 and CDR2 from the germline V gene are MDHEN and SYDVKM. Between the trimmed V and J ends, which lost 6 bases and 2 bases, there was a span of 13 bases. The CDR3 is CASRPQGLNTEAFF. Here the CDR3 DNA reads TGTGCCAGCAGACCCCAGGGCCTTAACACTGAAGCTTTCTTT.

This chain connects TRBV19 to TRBJ1-5; D possibly corresponds to TRBD1 (6 bases). The CDR3 covers 14 residues. From germline, CDR1 is LNHDA and CDR2 SQIVND (reference sequence). The V end was cut by 8 bases, the J end by 3 bases, with 14 bases between. Here the CDR3 reads CASGGLQPNQPQHF. CDR3 nucleotides: TGTGCCAGTGGGGGCTTACAGCCCAATCAGCCCCAGCATTTT. Filled out from reference TRBV19 and TRBJ1-5, the complete variable domain reads DGGITQSPKYLFRKEGQNVTLSCEQNLNHDAMYWYRQDPGQGLRLIYYSQIVNDFQKGDIAEGYSVSREKKESFPLTVTSAQKNPTAFYLCASGGLQPNQPQHFGDGTRLSIL.

The chain joins TRBV4-2 to TRBJ1-1, with 9 positions matching TRBD1. Germline lookup yields CDR1 LGHNA and CDR2 YNFKEQ. Trimming cost V 1 base and J 6 bases; bases outside gene matches: 6. The CDR3 runs 15 residues. The CDR3 region is CASSQVTGGSAEAFF. The CDR3 region has the DNA TGTGCCAGCAGCCAAGTAACAGGGGGCAGCGCTGAAGCTTTCTTT.

This chain connects TRBV7-9 to TRBJ1-1; 9 bases match TRBD1. The trim removed 6 bases at V and 5 bases at J, leaving 10 bases unmatched. Germline CDR1 is SEHNR and CDR2 is FQNEAQ (reference sequence). CDR3 length equals 15 residues. The CDR3 DNA reads as TGTGCCAGCAGGGTACACAGGGGGCCGCTGACTGAAGCTTTCTTT. It specifies CASRVHRGPLTEAFF.

The rearrangement uses TRBV9 and TRBJ2-3; 8 bases are a match to TRBD2. Germline values: CDR1 SGDLS, CDR2 YYNGEE. The CDR3 runs 16 residues. Unmatched junction bases numbered 3, after V lost 0 bases and J lost 0 bases. The CDR3 spells CASSVVGGVSTDTQYF. CDR3 nucleotide sequence: TGTGCCAGCAGCGTAGTCGGGGGGGTCAGCACAGATACGCAGTATTTT. Combining the CDR3 with reference TRBV9 and TRBJ2-3 gives the whole variable domain DSGVTQTPKHLITATGQRVTLRCSPRSGDLSVYWYQQSLDQGLQFLIQYYNGEERAKGNILERFSAQQFPDLHSELNLSSLELGDSALYFCASSVVGGVSTDTQYFGPGTRLTVL.

The rearrangement uses TRBV27 and TRBJ2-5; 7 bases are a match to TRBD1. The germline V gene has CDR1 MNHEY and CDR2 SMNVEV (reference sequence). J lost 5 bases, V lost 2 bases, and 14 bases had no gene match. There are 17 residues in the CDR3. The CDR3 sequence is CASSLKKKGQLRETQYF. For the CDR3, the DNA is TGTGCCAGCAGTTTAAAAAAGAAGGGACAGTTGAGGGAGACCCAGTACTTC.

This CDR3 reads CASSLVEGITGELFF. The CDR3, as DNA: TGTGCCAGCAGCTTAGTAGAGGGTATCACCGGGGAGCTGTTTTTT. V gene TRBV11-2 combines with J gene TRBJ2-2; a weak D match, TRBD2 (5 bases). V lost 1 base, J lost 4 bases, and 10 bases lay in between. Germline V gene data show CDR1 as SGHAT and CDR2 as FQNNGV. The CDR3 is 15 residues long.

The rearrangement links TRBV4-2 to TRBJ1-1, with D tentatively TRBD1 (6 bases). In germline, CDR1 is LGHNA, CDR2 YNFKEQ. V was trimmed by 4 bases and J by 1 base, leaving 16 bases between them. The CDR3 extends over 16 amino acids. The DNA of the CDR3 is TGTGCCAGCAGCCCCGGGACACCAGGACCGAACACTGAAGCTTTCTTT. Its translation is CASSPGTPGPNTEAFF.

The genes are TRBV6-4 and TRBJ2-3, with 7 nucleotides matching TRBD1. Germline trimming cut 5 bases from V and 5 bases from J; bases unmatched to any gene: 13. This CDR3 contains 16 residues. Germline-derived CDR1 and CDR2 are MRHNA and SNTAGT. As DNA, the CDR3 is TGTGCCAGCAGTCCCGGATTACAGGGGTTCATAGATACGCAGTATTTT. Its protein product is CASSPGLQGFIDTQYF.

Only one count was recorded for this clone. This chain uses TRBV19 with TRBJ1-5, with a tentative D call TRBD1 (5 bases). The length of the CDR3 is 13 residues. V shed 6 bases and J shed 5 bases, with 11 bases lying between them. The germline gives CDR1 LNHDA, CDR2 SQIVND (reference sequence). The CDR3 reads CASSWTPDQPQHF. DNA for the CDR3: TGTGCCAGTAGCTGGACACCAGATCAGCCCCAGCATTTT.

The chain joins TRBV20-1 to TRBJ2-1; tentative D call: TRBD2 (6 bases). V was clipped by 5 bases and J by 12 bases, with 26 bases between them. Germline lookup yields CDR1 DFQATT and CDR2 SNEGSKA (reference sequence). CDR3 size: 15 residues. CDR3 DNA sequence: TGCAGTGCTCGTGTGTCGGGAGAAATAGGTTTTGGGCAGTTCTTC. This sequence encodes CSARVSGEIGFGQFF.

This rearrangement joins TRBV14 to TRBJ2-4, with a possible D match to TRBD1 (5 bases). CDR1 is SGHDN and CDR2 is FVKESK in the germline V gene. This CDR3 contains 14 residues. V lost 1 base and J lost 3, with 7 bases in between. CDR3 DNA sequence: TGTGCCAGCAGCCAAGGACAGAACAAAAACATTCAGTACTTC. Translating it yields CASSQGQNKNIQYF. The full variable domain, its missing parts supplied by reference TRBV14 and TRBJ2-4, is EAGVTQFPSHSVIEKGQTVTLRCDPISGHDNLYWYRRVMGKEIKFLLHFVKESKQDESGMPNNRFLAERTGGTYSTLKVQPAELEDSGVYFCASSQGQNKNIQYFGAGTRLSVL.

This clone was recorded only once. CDR3 sequence: CASSFTGASNTIYF. The DNA of the CDR3 is TGTGCCAGCAGTTTCACAGGGGCTAGTAACACCATATATTTT. The chain recombines TRBV28 with TRBJ1-3, with 7 bases lining up with TRBD1. Germline CDR1 reads MDHEN; CDR2 reads SYDVKM. CDR3 size: 14 residues. Trimming at V came to 3 bases and at J to 7 bases, leaving 6 bases not matched to a gene.

This clone was picked up one time. The chain uses TRBV6-4 and TRBJ1-1, with a possible D match to TRBD1 (5 bases). V lost 0 bases and J lost 0, with 11 bases in between. This CDR3 spans 16 amino acids. Germline V gives CDR1 MRHNA, CDR2 SNTAGT. The CDR3 DNA is TGTGCCAGCAGTGACTCGAGTACAGGCGTGAACACTGAAGCTTTCTTT. It encodes CASSDSSTGVNTEAFF.

The V call is TRBV24-1, the J call TRBJ2-7; D not resolved. Per germline, CDR1 KGHDR and CDR2 SFDVKD. Trimming left V 4 bases short and J 4 bases short, with 10 bases between. This CDR3 contains 13 residues. This CDR3 reads CATSEPDSYEQYF. CDR3 coding DNA: TGTGCCACCAGTGAGCCAGATTCTTACGAGCAGTACTTC.